This T cell receptor beta chain came from a study of post-analysis software for immune sequencing data. Each TCR beta cDNA library carried unique molecular identifiers. TCRdb reprocessed the PCR reads with MiXCR, giving one entry per CDR3 protein. The data show around 180,000 distinct CDR3 sequences, about 30% seen once. The germline V gene has CDR1 MNHEY and CDR2 SMNVEV (reference sequence). The CDR3 is 13 amino acids. In this sample, this clonotype turned up once. The antigen remains undetermined. A much bigger clone sits one base away, suggesting this may be a read error. Whole-study results and caveats: Four or five TRBV segments, TRBV5-6, TRBV5-1 and TRBV20-1 among them, were found more frequent in patients than controls.

The sequenced sample was blood. The rearrangement joins TRBV27 to TRBJ2-7; D remains ambiguous. The TCR was taken from a girl under 18 with multiple sclerosis. In DNA, the CDR3 is TGTGCCAGCAGTTTCGGCAGTGCCTACAAGCAGTACTTC. This encodes CASSFGSAYKQYF.